This entry features one T cell receptor beta chain sequence. This clone has a handful of counts. There is no known antigen for this receptor. No base qualities exist here, and no much larger clone lies one base off it. The data derive from a study of blood T cell repertoires in COVID-19 (dated by TCRdb to the early 2020s). Context from the whole study: Samples covering the acute and convalescent phases of COVID-19 were provided by collaborators in the United States, Italy and Spain. The prospective study material was composed of cDNA or gDNA derived from T cells, B-cell-depleted T cells, or PBMCs. Subjects who had been exposed to COVID-19, were actively infected with it, or had recovered from it provided the deeply sampled blood TCRbeta repertoires that made up the dataset. The repertoires were made available in a free public database intended to serve as a resource for research on the immune response to SARS-CoV-2. The samples were drawn from two sources: the first 160 participants of the ongoing ImmuneRACE study, and 1,200 or so subjects contributed by 6 global collaborators. The sample metadata nearly always contained a de-identified subject ID, COVID-19 status, age in years and sex. Where available, HLA class I and class II types were obtained from metadata supplied by the sample provider rather than from assay-based typing. Results the study describes overall, beyond this receptor: The quantity of clinical and demographic metadata differed by source and by participant and was supplied without curation.

In the prospective study, participants were about 18 to 100 years old, resided in under 30 geographic areas of the United States, and were enrolled through a virtual design. In the prospective study, cohorts were assigned on the basis of participant-reported clinical history obtained from a screening survey and a study questionnaire. A participant counted as exposed if, within 2 weeks of entering the study, that participant had been in contact with someone who had a PCR-confirmed or clinician-diagnosed COVID-19 case. In the prospective study, whole blood, serum and a nasopharyngeal or oropharyngeal swab were collected from each participant by mobile phlebotomists. Over a roughly two-month period, participants in the prospective study had the option of providing additional blood draws and questionnaires. Blood samples from the prospective study were shipped frozen or at room temperature prior to DNA extraction.

TCRbeta CDR3 regions were amplified from genomic DNA using the immunoSEQ Assay, a bias-controlled multiplex PCR. The source study handled its data this way. The number of nucleated cells in each sample was estimated by amplification of reference gene primers within the assay. Sequence reads were collapsed and filtered to measure the absolute abundance of every unique TCRbeta CDR3 rearrangement. For each sample, productive Simpson clonality was calculated as the square root of Simpson's diversity index across productive rearrangements. What TCRdb holds here is the immuneACCESS table cut down to in-frame rearrangements. Part of the clones is not present; checked against another copy, under half of the missing clones reflect an unresolved V gene, and the others are unexplained. D and trimming come from the DNA, and the V and J calls and clone size come from that table. The sample records approximately 400,000 clones, roughly nine tenths of which are singletons. In total, the top ten clones hold about 0.83% of the sample.

The CDR3 numbers 15 residues from cysteine through phenylalanine. The retained sequence is limited to the CDR3, 45 bases, with the frame set at the first base. V lost 4 bases and J lost 0 bases, and the count of bases not matched to a germline gene is 3. The germline V gene encodes CDR1 LNHNV and CDR2 YYDKDF (reference sequence). The clonotype originates from a woman aged 40 to 50 who had been exposed to COVID-19. Sequenced input: PBMCs or T cells enriched from blood (not recorded which). The rearrangement joined TRBV15 to TRBJ2-1, and 7 junctional nucleotides match TRBD1. The DNA sequence reads TGTGCCACCAGCAAGACAGGGAGCTCCTACAATGAGCAGTTCTTC. Translated, this gives CATSKTGSSYNEQFF.